These T cell receptor beta chains were read from a single sample in a study of CD8 T cells in Susac syndrome. TCRdb re-derived calls from the immunoSEQ multiplex PCR reads in MiXCR, one entry per CDR3 protein. The sample lists 120,000 or so distinct CDR3 sequences, around 94% occurring once. The sequencing sample was made of CD8+ T cells from PBMCs. The receptor source for this set is a human donor with Susac syndrome. Both conserved end residues are part of each CDR3. Fields, in order: clone size, V gene, J gene, D gene, CDR3 protein, CDR3 DNA. The D gene is left open where the match is weak. Where a row states a size, it is once, few, many or the class of an expanded clone; other rows omit it.

abundance: NA; v_gene: TRBV12-3/TRBV12-4; j_gene: TRBJ2-7; d_gene: TRBD2; CDR3aa: CASSLASGLSSYEQYF; CDR3nt: TGTGCCAGCAGTTTGGCTAGCGGTCTTAGCTCCTACGAGCAGTACTTC
abundance: NA; v_gene: TRBV4-1; j_gene: TRBJ2-7; d_gene: NA; CDR3aa: CASSQERMSSYEQYF; CDR3nt: TGCGCCAGCAGCCAAGAGCGAATGAGCTCCTACGAGCAGTACTTC
abundance: NA; v_gene: TRBV4-2; j_gene: TRBJ1-5; d_gene: NA; CDR3aa: CASSPELNQPQHF; CDR3nt: TGTGCCAGCAGCCCGGAGCTAAATCAGCCCCAGCATTTT
abundance: NA; v_gene: TRBV19; j_gene: TRBJ1-1; d_gene: NA; CDR3aa: CASSIRQDTEAFF; CDR3nt: TGTGCCAGTAGTATTCGGCAGGACACTGAAGCTTTCTTT
abundance: NA; v_gene: TRBV11-3; j_gene: TRBJ1-1; d_gene: NA; CDR3aa: CASSLGTGTEAFF; CDR3nt: TGTGCCAGCAGCTTAGGGACGGGGACTGAAGCTTTCTTT
abundance: NA; v_gene: TRBV20-1; j_gene: TRBJ2-7; d_gene: TRBD2; CDR3aa: CSAREGLAVYYEQYF; CDR3nt: TGCAGTGCTAGAGAGGGACTAGCGGTATACTACGAGCAGTACTTC
abundance: NA; v_gene: TRBV28; j_gene: TRBJ1-5; d_gene: NA; CDR3aa: CASTILGGETGQPQHF; CDR3nt: TGTGCCAGCACCATATTAGGCGGGGAAACGGGTCAGCCCCAGCATTTT
abundance: NA; v_gene: TRBV6-5; j_gene: TRBJ2-1; d_gene: NA; CDR3aa: CASRGYVYNEQFF; CDR3nt: TGTGCCAGCAGGGGGTATGTCTACAATGAGCAGTTCTTC
abundance: NA; v_gene: TRBV12-3/TRBV12-4; j_gene: TRBJ1-2; d_gene: NA; CDR3aa: CASTPPGFLNYGYTF; CDR3nt: TGTGCCAGCACCCCCCCCGGGTTTTTGAACTATGGCTACACCTTC
abundance: once; v_gene: TRBV12-3/TRBV12-4; j_gene: TRBJ2-6; d_gene: NA; CDR3aa: CASSSDSSSGANVLTF; CDR3nt: TGTGCCAGCAGCTCAGACTCCAGCTCTGGGGCCAACGTCCTGACTTTC
abundance: NA; v_gene: TRBV6-5; j_gene: TRBJ2-1; d_gene: NA; CDR3aa: CATKDSTYNEQFF; CDR3nt: TGTGCCACCAAAGACAGCACCTACAATGAGCAGTTCTTC
abundance: NA; v_gene: TRBV20-1; j_gene: TRBJ2-2; d_gene: TRBD2; CDR3aa: CSANSGRDTGELFF; CDR3nt: TGCAGTGCTAACAGCGGGAGGGACACCGGGGAGCTGTTTTTT